This TCR beta chain was sequenced in a study of blood T cell repertoires in COVID-19. Study background: PBMCs, B-cell-depleted T cells, or T cells provided the cDNA or gDNA that made up the material.

Cohort 3 donors were reported recovered after two negative PCRs, clearance, or symptom resolution. Germline V gene data show CDR1 as SGHVS and CDR2 as FQNEAQ. This CDR3 spans 12 amino acids. Deletions cut 3 bases from V and 5 bases from J, with 8 bases between. The data were produced by immunoSEQ multiplex PCR, yet TCRdb's version contains in-frame clones alone and is incomplete. The repertoire holds roughly 150,000 clones, with roughly 90% as singletons. This clonotype originated in a man aged 50 to 59 who had recovered from COVID-19. J is TRBJ2-7 and V is TRBV7-8, with D maybe TRBD1 (6 bases). The sample taken for sequencing was PBMCs or T cells enriched from blood (not recorded which). The CDR3 DNA reads as TGTGCCAGCAGCTTTCAGGGGAACGAGCAGTACTTC. Encoded protein: CASSFQGNEQYF.